The 10 T cell receptor beta chains below were found in one sample sequenced in a study of cytomegalovirus exposure and HLA in healthy donors. PCR employed 60 Vbeta and 13 Jbeta primers. The data were produced by immunoSEQ multiplex PCR, yet TCRdb's version contains in-frame clones alone and is incomplete. The repertoire holds around 78,000 clones, with more than 65% as singletons. Material: PBMCs. These receptors all come from a woman aged 40 to 50 in good health and CMV-seropositive.

The V and J genes are TRBV5-6 and TRBJ1-1; TRBD1 matches at 7 bases. The germline CDR1 and CDR2 sequences are SGHDT and YYEEEE. The junction had 2 bases not matched to a gene; V was cut back by 2 bases and J by 4 bases. The CDR3 extends over 13 amino acids. In DNA, the CDR3 is TGTGCCAGCAGCTTCGCAGGGGGCACTGAAGCTTTCTTT. Protein: CASSFAGGTEAFF. The full variable domain, its missing parts supplied by reference TRBV5-6 and TRBJ1-1, is DAGVTQSPTHLIKTRGQQVTLRCSPKSGHDTVSWYQQALGQGPQFIFQYYEEEERQRGNFPDRFSGHQFPNYSSELNVNALLLGDSALYLCASSFAGGTEAFFGQGTRLTVV.

The chain joins TRBV5-1 to TRBJ2-7; D is possibly TRBD1 (6 bases). The V and J ends lost 4 bases and 2 bases respectively, with 10 bases between them. The CDR3 is 13 amino acids. Germline V gene lookup returns CDR1 SGHRS and CDR2 YFSETQ. CDR3 region: CASSHGQPYEQYF. CDR3 nucleotide sequence: TGCGCCAGCAGCCACGGACAGCCCTACGAGCAGTACTTC.

Only a few counts were recorded for this clone. CDR3 amino acids: CASSQDSDQPQHF. Here the CDR3 DNA reads TGCGCCAGCAGCCAAGATTCAGATCAGCCCCAGCATTTT. The chain is built from TRBV4-3 and TRBJ1-5; D not resolved. V was trimmed by 0 bases and J by 5 bases, leaving 5 bases between them. CDR1 is LGHNA, CDR2 YSLEER, per germline. The CDR3 spans 13 residues.

The chain uses TRBV19 and TRBJ1-5, with a tentative D call TRBD1 (6 bases). Germline V gene data show CDR1 as LNHDA and CDR2 as SQIVND (reference sequence). V was trimmed by 7 bases and J by 0 bases, leaving 13 bases between them. This CDR3 has 15 amino acids. CDR3 sequence: CASKSQGYSNQPQHF. The CDR3 DNA is TGTGCCAGTAAATCACAGGGATATAGCAATCAGCCCCAGCATTTT.

This chain connects TRBV7-9 to TRBJ1-2, with 9 bases identical to TRBD1. V trimming: 6 bases; J trimming: 8 bases; junction bases outside the gene matches: 16. The germline V gene encodes CDR1 SEHNR and CDR2 FQNEAQ (reference sequence). The CDR3 is 16 amino acids. This CDR3 is CASRFIPGQGQDGYTF. The DNA of the CDR3 is TGTGCCAGCAGATTCATTCCCGGACAGGGGCAAGACGGCTACACCTTC.

This sequence joins TRBV5-1 and TRBJ2-3, with a weak D call TRBD1 (5 bases). The V gene lost 3 bases and the J gene lost 3 bases, with 17 bases spanning the gap. Germline values: CDR1 SGHRS, CDR2 YFSETQ. The CDR3 covers 16 residues. The CDR3 DNA is TGCGCCAGCAGCTACGGAGCTTCACGACAGACAGATACGCAGTATTTT. It specifies CASSYGASRQTDTQYF. Based on the CDR3 plus reference TRBV5-1 and TRBJ2-3, the full variable domain is KAGVTQTPRYLIKTRGQQVTLSCSPISGHRSVSWYQQTPGQGLQFLFEYFSETQRNKGNFPGRFSGRQFSNSRSEMNVSTLELGDSALYLCASSYGASRQTDTQYFGPGTRLTVL.

This chain connects TRBV14 to TRBJ2-7; possible D gene TRBD1, 6 bases. V was pared by 0 bases and J by 3 bases, with 12 bases between. The CDR3 loop spans 15 amino acids. The germline CDR1 and CDR2 sequences are SGHDN and FVKESK. This CDR3 is CASSQDPAGVYEQYF. The CDR3 bases are TGTGCCAGCAGCCAAGATCCGGCAGGGGTCTACGAGCAGTACTTC.

This sequence joins TRBV14 and TRBJ2-7; 8 positions agree with TRBD1. CDR3 length: 13 amino acids. V shed 4 bases and J 6 bases; nucleotides not matched to a gene: 5. CDR1 is SGHDN, CDR2 FVKESK, per germline. The CDR3 DNA is TGTGCCAGCAGCCCTAGGACAGGGCCCGAGCAGTACTTC. Residues: CASSPRTGPEQYF.

The rearrangement links TRBV15 to TRBJ2-7, with TRBD2 matching over 7 bases. Trimming took 0 bases from V and 3 from J; bases not matched to a gene: 11. The germline V gene has CDR1 LNHNV and CDR2 YYDKDF (reference sequence). The CDR3 spans 17 residues. As DNA, the CDR3 is TGTGCCACCAGCAGAGATTCCCCCGGGGGGAGAAGCTACGAGCAGTACTTC. This codes for CATSRDSPGGRSYEQYF.

This chain joins TRBV4-2 and TRBJ1-6; D might be TRBD1 (6 bases). Per germline, CDR1 LGHNA and CDR2 YNFKEQ. The CDR3 spans 19 residues. Trimming removed 4 bases at V and 0 bases at J, with 19 bases between. The CDR3 sequence: CASSRDGQTISSYNSPLHF. The CDR3 nucleotides read TGTGCCAGCAGCCGGGACGGACAGACTATCAGCTCCTATAATTCACCCCTCCACTTT.